The entry below gives a single T cell receptor beta chain sequence along with its context. No antigen is known for it. The CDR3 runs 15 residues from the cysteine to the phenylalanine. No DNA appears here. CDR1 and CDR2 were assigned from the germline V gene (reference sequence) as LNHDA and SQIVND. The data were obtained in a study of monozygotic twins with inflammatory bowel disease (dated by TCRdb to between 2018 and 2021). Study-wide context: In total, roughly 30 monozygotic twin pairs made up the full study: 19 Danish pairs, all IBD-discordant, plus nine German pairs, of which four were IBD-concordant and five were IBD-discordant. Within discordant pairs, disease-associated traits were sought mainly by comparing IBD patients with their genetically identical healthy co-twins. Each individual had, on average, about 151 000 unique TCRalpha sequences and 181 000 unique TCRbeta sequences available for analysis.

General conclusions and limits of the study: Measured by the inverse Simpson index, TCRbeta repertoire diversity was lower in IBD patients than in their healthy co-twins. The results gave no support for a single strong signal or clonotype linked to IBD. Background noise and inter-individual variability may have been introduced into the repertoires by the differing immunosuppressive treatments among patients. Repertoire similarity did not differ between concordant and discordant twins, which could be due to limited statistical power. Compared with healthy twins, IBD patients had fewer clonotypes in common with other individuals, a difference most pronounced in patients showing signs of disease activity. Different T cell subtypes could not be distinguished in the analysis.

The library relied on 5' RACE. Preparation of each TCR library used approximately 3,500 ng of total RNA. For each sample, cDNA synthesis with SMARTScribe reverse transcriptase was split into eight separate reactions. Unique molecular identifiers containing a 6-nucleotide sample barcode were introduced through template switching during cDNA synthesis. TCRalpha and TCRbeta cDNA was amplified by two nested PCRs of roughly 16 and 10 cycles, with bead purification after each PCR. Before amplification, the cDNA was treated with uracil DNA-glycosylase and purified using the QIAquick PCR purification kit. The second PCR was the step at which Illumina TruSeq-compatible adapters and sample-specific barcodes were added. TapeStation and Qubit were used to check library quality and concentration, and 5 to 5.5 ng of each library was pooled. Sequencing of pooled libraries was carried out on an Illumina HiSeq2500 single-index Rapid Run using 2 x 100 bp reads and custom sequencing primers. As for the authors' bioinformatics: PCR and sequencing errors were corrected by UMI-based consensus assembly using MiGEC version 1.2.6. MiXCR version 2.1.1 handled V(D)J alignment, clonotype assembly and CDR3 extraction. To normalise gene usage, clonotype sharing and MAIT/NKT TCR abundance, the top 1000, 10 000 and 20 000 clonotypes in each sample were analysed. Diversity was computed as the inverse Simpson index with the vegan R package after downsampling to 27 000 UMIs. Paired Mann-Whitney U tests were applied to discordant twin pairs, and Benjamini-Hochberg correction was used for multiple testing. TCRdb reprocessed the reads, reporting each CDR3 protein sequence once and no DNA. The V and J calls shown here were made by TCRdb, not taken from the authors' results. This specimen's table enumerates 350,000 to 400,000 distinct CDR3 sequences. The ten top clones hold 2% to 3% of the sample.

From each donor, a roughly 2.3 ml peripheral blood sample was drawn into PAXgene tubes and stored at -80 degrees C. Total RNA was isolated from whole blood with the PAXgene blood miRNA kit on an automated QIAcube, without T cell sorting. Peripheral blood from monozygotic twin pairs who were concordant or discordant for inflammatory bowel disease underwent deep TCRalpha and TCRbeta repertoire profiling using unique molecular barcoding. For every twin pair, smoking habits were documented, and each individual was categorised as a current, former or never smoker. The sequenced sample consisted of blood. The TCR was taken from a human donor with ulcerative colitis or Crohn's disease, or a healthy co-twin of an affected twin (not recorded which). The chain employs TRBV19 and TRBJ2-1; TCRdb designates TRBD2, a call that cannot be tested without DNA. The CDR3 protein sequence reads: CASRLAGGKRDEQFF.